These 28 T cell receptor beta chains came from one sample sequenced in a study of T cells after yellow fever vaccination. Via MiXCR, TCRdb re-called the 5' RACE reads, giving one row per CDR3 protein. The table records a few hundred thousand distinct CDR3 sequences, around 5.2% of them present only once. Sequences were derived from CD4+ T cells sorted from PBMCs, sampled on the day of the yellow fever booster vaccination. The receptors here all came from a man between 18 and 35 years old who received the YFV17D yellow fever vaccine.

The J gene is TRBJ2-4, the V gene TRBV7-2; either TRBD1 or TRBD2 may fit D (6 bases each). Germline V gene data show CDR1 as SGHTA and CDR2 as FQGNSA. V was cut by 5 bases and J by 2 bases, with 25 bases left in between. The CDR3 runs to 19 residues. DNA of the CDR3: TGTGCCAGCAGCCCCACAACGTCCCGGGGGCGAATTTCCAAAAACATTCAGTACTTC. Protein sequence: CASSPTTSRGRISKNIQYF.

Ten or more counts support this clonotype. The rearrangement joins TRBV23-1 to TRBJ2-7, with a possible D match to TRBD2 (6 bases). Being an ORF, TRBV23-1 has a function that is uncertain. V lost 7 bases to trimming and J lost 1 base, with 17 bases between them. CDR3 length: 15 residues. CDR3 DNA: TGCGCCAGCACGCGAGAAAGGGACTCTTCCTACGAGCAGTACGTC. Residues: CASTRERDSSYEQYV.

This clonotype has more than one count but fewer than ten. The chain recombines TRBV7-3 with TRBJ2-5, with a possible D match to TRBD2 (6 bases). Germline CDR1 reads SGHTA; CDR2 reads FQGTGA. The CDR3 totals 15 residues. Trimming took off 5 bases at V and 4 bases at J, with 17 bases between the two ends. CDR3 amino acids: CASSPAPASAETQYF. CDR3 nucleotides: TGTGCCAGCAGCCCGGCCCCGGCTAGCGCAGAGACCCAGTACTTC.

This clonotype was found a few times. The chain recombines TRBV11-2 with TRBJ1-2; TRBD1 agrees at 8 bases. The CDR3 spans 14 residues. J was trimmed by 6 bases and V by 4 bases; bases with no gene match: 7. Germline CDR1 and CDR2: SGHAT and FQNNGV. The CDR3 reads CASSWSTGGNGYTF. The CDR3, as DNA: TGTGCCAGCAGCTGGAGCACAGGGGGTAATGGCTACACCTTC. The entire variable domain, with the rest obtained from reference TRBV11-2 and TRBJ1-2, is as follows: EAGVAQSPRYKIIEKRQSVAFWCNPISGHATLYWYQQILGQGPKLLIQFQNNGVVDDSQLPKDRFSAERLKGVDSTLKIQPAKLEDSAVYLCASSWSTGGNGYTFGSGTRLTVV.

This clonotype was seen a handful of times. The chain carries TRBV11-3 and TRBJ2-5; 7 nucleotides line up with TRBD1. CDR1 is SGHNT, CDR2 YENEEA, per germline. The V and J ends lost 4 bases and 5 bases, in that order; junction bases with no gene match: 7. The CDR3 length is 14 residues. CDR3 loop: CASSSGQPGETQYF. The CDR3 DNA reads as TGTGCCAGCAGCTCGGGACAGCCCGGGGAGACCCAGTACTTC.

This clonotype was detected ten times or more. CDR3 residues: CSAPAGLGHYNEQFF. The CDR3 region has the DNA TGCAGTGCTCCCGCCGGACTGGGCCACTACAATGAGCAGTTCTTC. The V gene is TRBV20-1, the J gene TRBJ2-1; D is perhaps TRBD2 (5 bases). The germline V gene has CDR1 DFQATT and CDR2 SNEGSKA (reference sequence). V dropped 5 bases and J dropped 3 bases, with 17 bases sitting between them. CDR3 size: 15 residues.

The sample holds a few counts of this clonotype. The chain links TRBV24-1 to TRBJ2-3, with D possibly being TRBD2 (5 bases). CDR3 size: 15 residues. The V gene lost 3 bases and the J gene lost 4 bases, with 13 bases spanning the gap. The V gene's germline CDR1 is KGHDR and CDR2 SFDVKD. CDR3 coding DNA: TGTGCCACCAGTGATACTCTCGGGGTGCCAGATACGCAGTATTTT. This sequence encodes CATSDTLGVPDTQYF.

This clonotype has a count of ten or more. A junction boundary mismatches the germline segment, possibly from a read error. The J gene is TRBJ1-1, the V gene TRBV7-2, with D unclear. Germline lookup yields CDR1 SGHTA and CDR2 FQGNSA. The length of the CDR3 is 14 residues. The CDR3 spells CASSLARGNTEAFF. As DNA, the CDR3 is TGCGCCAGCAGCTTGGCCCGGGGGAACACTGAAGCTTTCTTT.

In this sample, this clonotype turned up a few times. The chain employs TRBV20-1 and TRBJ2-3; D remains unclear. V lost 3 bases and J lost 4, with 5 bases in between. Germline CDR1 DFQATT, CDR2 SNEGSKA (reference sequence). This CDR3 has 11 residues. CDR3 DNA sequence: TGCAGTGCTAGTCCGGCAGATACGCAGTATTTT. This codes for CSASPADTQYF.

This clonotype was found many times. The chain employs TRBV5-1 and TRBJ1-1, with D possibly being TRBD1 (6 bases). CDR3 length: 15 amino acids. The germline V gene encodes CDR1 SGHRS and CDR2 YFSETQ. V was clipped by 0 bases and J by 2 bases, with 11 bases between them. The CDR3, as DNA: TGCGCCAGCAGCTTGGTAGCAGGGGTCAACACTGAAGCTTTCTTT. Translating gives CASSLVAGVNTEAFF.

This clonotype was detected many times. This chain joins TRBV10-3 and TRBJ2-7, with D perhaps matching TRBD1 (6 bases). CDR3 length: 14 residues. Per germline, CDR1 ENHRY and CDR2 SYGVKD. V lost 3 bases to trimming and J lost 2 bases, with 11 bases between them. CDR3 amino acids: CAISEDPGAYEQYF. In DNA, the CDR3 is TGTGCCATCAGTGAAGACCCAGGGGCCTACGAGCAGTACTTC.

This clonotype was counted ten times or more. The chain joins TRBV9 to TRBJ1-2, with D perhaps matching TRBD1 (5 bases). V was shortened by 0 bases and J by 6 bases, with 12 bases between the two germline ends. From germline, CDR1 is SGDLS and CDR2 YYNGEE. The CDR3 is made up of 14 amino acids. The DNA for the CDR3 is TGTGCCAGCAGCGTAGCTGGCAGGGTTAATGGCTACACCTTC. This sequence encodes CASSVAGRVNGYTF.

This chain links TRBV7-2 with TRBJ1-5; D may be TRBD1 (6 bases). Trimming stripped 5 bases from V and 3 bases from J, with 17 bases between. This CDR3 has 16 amino acids. The germline V gene has CDR1 SGHTA and CDR2 FQGNSA. The CDR3 DNA reads as TGTGCCAGCAGCCCGAGGGTATCGGGGGCCAATCAGCCCCAGCATTTT. This translates into CASSPRVSGANQPQHF.

This clonotype showed up many times. V gene TRBV29-1 combines with J gene TRBJ2-7; 10 bases agree with TRBD1. Germline CDR1 reads SQVTM; CDR2 reads ANQGSEA. The CDR3 is 12 amino acids. Losses at the gene ends were 4 bases for V and 3 bases for J; bases not matched to a gene: 0. The CDR3 coding sequence is TGCAGCGTTGGGGACAGGGGCTACGAGCAGTACTTC. This codes for CSVGDRGYEQYF.

This clonotype came up many times. CDR3 sequence: CASSQVYRGRSPLHF. CDR3 nucleotides: TGTGCCAGCAGCCAAGTTTACAGGGGGCGTTCACCCCTCCACTTT. The rearrangement uses TRBV3-1 and TRBJ1-6, with TRBD1 matching over 9 bases. Germline V gene lookup returns CDR1 LGHDT and CDR2 YNNKEL (reference sequence). J lost 9 bases, V lost 1 base, and 4 bases had no gene match. The CDR3 length is 15 residues.

This clonotype has a handful of counts. The chain couples TRBV5-1 to TRBJ1-2, with 7 bases matching TRBD1. V was pared by 4 bases and J by 13 bases, with 10 bases of the junction left unmatched. The CDR3 loop spans 12 amino acids. CDR1 and CDR2 from the germline V gene are SGHRS and YFSETQ. CDR3 bases: TGCGCCAGCAGCGCCTGGGACAGCCGCTCCACCTTC. Residues: CASSAWDSRSTF.

This clonotype showed up just a few times. This chain connects TRBV20-1 to TRBJ2-7; D is unresolved. CDR1 is DFQATT and CDR2 is SNEGSKA in the germline V gene (reference sequence). CDR3 length: 12 residues. V gave up 1 base and J gave up 9 bases, with 13 bases separating them. The CDR3 spells CSARGVSTMQYV. The CDR3 region has the DNA TGCAGTGCTAGAGGAGTTTCTACGATGCAGTACGTC.

CDR3 protein: CATSPKGPHRTSTDTQYF. CDR3 nucleotides: TGTGCCACCAGCCCCAAAGGACCCCACAGAACTAGCACAGATACGCAGTATTTT. This chain connects TRBV24-1 to TRBJ2-3; D gene uncertain. This CDR3 region has 18 residues. Germline V gives CDR1 KGHDR, CDR2 SFDVKD. V was trimmed by 7 bases and J by 0 bases, leaving 22 bases between them.

This rearrangement joins TRBV4-1 to TRBJ2-2; D gene unclear. V gave up 5 bases and J gave up 0 bases, with 10 bases separating them. CDR1 and CDR2 from the germline V gene are MGHRA and YSYEKL. The CDR3 is 15 residues long. The CDR3 loop is CASSSPGSNTGELFF. In DNA form, the CDR3 reads TGCGCCAGCAGCTCCCCAGGTTCGAACACCGGGGAGCTGTTTTTT.

This clonotype was seen more than once but under ten times. V usage is TRBV20-1 and J usage is TRBJ2-1, with TRBD2 as a possible D gene (6 bases). CDR1 and CDR2 (germline): DFQATT, SNEGSKA (reference sequence). The CDR3 contains 11 residues. CDR3 loop: CGTSSYNEQFF. The CDR3 bases are TGCGGAACTAGCAGTTACAATGAGCAGTTCTTC.

This clonotype was observed a handful of times. This chain joins TRBV7-2 and TRBJ1-5, with 8 positions matching TRBD1. The germline gives CDR1 SGHTA, CDR2 FQGNSA. The CDR3 extends over 14 amino acids. Trimming took 5 bases from V and 7 from J; bases not matched to a gene: 7. CDR3 amino acids: CASSLRTGRQPQHF. The CDR3 DNA sequence: TGTGCCAGCAGCCTCAGGACAGGGCGGCAGCCCCAGCATTTT.

This clonotype has a handful of counts. V is TRBV20-1 and J is TRBJ2-3; D is uncertain. Trimming stripped 7 bases from V and 4 bases from J, with 9 bases between. The length of the CDR3 is 11 residues. CDR1 and CDR2 (germline): DFQATT, SNEGSKA (reference sequence). CDR3 DNA sequence: TGCAGTGTAGACCGGGCAGATACGCAGTATTTT. Protein product: CSVDRADTQYF.

The CDR3 loop is CASSQVEGYGNSPLHF. CDR3 nucleotide sequence: TGTGCCAGCAGCCAGGTGGAGGGGTATGGTAATTCACCCCTCCACTTT. The V gene is TRBV3-1, the J gene TRBJ1-6; a weak D match, TRBD1 (5 bases). V was cut by 3 bases and J by 6 bases, with 15 bases left in between. This CDR3 region has 16 residues. Germline assignment: CDR1 LGHDT and CDR2 YNNKEL (reference sequence).

A few counts support this clonotype. The chain couples TRBV9 to TRBJ2-3; 12 nucleotides agree with TRBD2. CDR1 is SGDLS and CDR2 is YYNGEE in the germline V gene. The trim removed 4 bases at V and 0 bases at J, leaving 6 bases unmatched. The CDR3 contains 17 residues. Here the CDR3 reads CASSSTSGGSSTDTQYF. The CDR3 DNA follows: TGTGCCAGCAGCTCGACTAGCGGGGGTTCTAGCACAGATACGCAGTATTTT.

The chain uses TRBV27 and TRBJ2-5, with D perhaps TRBD1 (5 bases). CDR3 size: 15 residues. Looked up from germline, CDR1 is MNHEY and CDR2 is SMNVEV (reference sequence). V dropped 6 bases and J dropped 4 bases, with 18 bases sitting between them. CDR3 DNA: TGTGCCAGCAGCAGAACCCAGGGCTGGCCAGAGACCCAGTACTTC. This codes for CASSRTQGWPETQYF.

This chain links TRBV6-5 with TRBJ1-6; unclear D gene. The CDR3 contains 16 residues. V lost 4 bases to trimming and J lost 2 bases, with 12 bases between them. Germline V gene lookup returns CDR1 MNHEY and CDR2 SVGAGI. For the CDR3, the DNA is TGTGCCAGCAGTTGGACCGGGGTTACCTATAATTCACCCCTCCACTTT. Its protein product is CASSWTGVTYNSPLHF.

This clonotype occurred many times. The chain employs TRBV7-2 and TRBJ2-7, with TRBD2 as a possible D gene (5 bases). Germline V gene lookup returns CDR1 SGHTA and CDR2 FQGNSA. The CDR3 has 13 amino acids. Trimming cost V 1 base and J 5 bases, with 9 bases left between them. The CDR3 nucleotides read TGTGCCAGCAGCTTAGAAGCGGAAAACGAGCAGTACGTC. Translated, it gives CASSLEAENEQYV.

This clonotype was detected a few times. The chain is built from TRBV20-1 and TRBJ2-4, with 16 bases fitting TRBD2. V lost 5 bases and J lost 7; bases outside the gene matches: 8. The CDR3 extends over 16 amino acids. Germline values: CDR1 DFQATT, CDR2 SNEGSKA (reference sequence). The CDR3, as DNA: TGCAGTGCTGGAGTACCGGGACTAGCGGGGGGGAACATTCAGTACTTC. Translation: CSAGVPGLAGGNIQYF.